This section outlines one T cell receptor beta chain sequence together with its context. The antigen is not known. The CDR3 totals 14 residues. The V end was cut by 2 bases, the J end by 3 bases, with 8 bases between. Germline V gene lookup returns CDR1 MNHEY and CDR2 SVGAGI. This record belongs to a study of Graves' ophthalmopathy and Graves' hyperthyroidism. Study-wide results and limits: Forecasting of ophthalmopathy progression by the model achieved approximately 70% sensitivity and approximately 72% specificity.

Amplifying from RNA transcripts, the study obtained TCR beta CDR3 regions. RT-PCR in the first round used HTBI primers; a second-round multiplex PCR followed. TCRdb re-analysed the multiplex PCR reads in MiXCR, keeping a single row per CDR3 protein. The sample has roughly 410,000 distinct CDR3 sequences, over 15% seen once; the top ten hold 7%. Hyperthyroidism counted as stable given no ophthalmopathy within 18 months of follow-up. The sample was peripheral blood. The chain couples TRBV6-5 to TRBJ1-5; D is uncertain. This TCR derives from a woman aged 18-29 years with stable Graves' hyperthyroidism. The CDR3: CASSYDAINQPQHF. CDR3 nucleotide sequence: TGTGCCAGCAGTTACGATGCCATCAATCAGCCCCAGCATTTT.